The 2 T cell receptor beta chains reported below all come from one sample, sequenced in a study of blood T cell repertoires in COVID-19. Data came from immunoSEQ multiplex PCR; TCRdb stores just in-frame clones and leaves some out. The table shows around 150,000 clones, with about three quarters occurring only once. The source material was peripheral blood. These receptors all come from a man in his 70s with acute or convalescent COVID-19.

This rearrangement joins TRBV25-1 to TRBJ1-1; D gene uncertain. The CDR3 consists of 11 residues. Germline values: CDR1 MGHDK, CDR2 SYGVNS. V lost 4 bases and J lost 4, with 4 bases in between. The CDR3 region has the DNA TGTGCCAGCAGTGTTAGCACTGAAGCTTTCTTT. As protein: CASSVSTEAFF.

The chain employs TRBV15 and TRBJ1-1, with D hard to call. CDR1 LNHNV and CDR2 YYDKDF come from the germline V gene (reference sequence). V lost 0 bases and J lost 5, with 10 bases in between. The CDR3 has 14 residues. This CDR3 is CATSRDPRDTEAFF. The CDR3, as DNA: TGTGCCACCAGCAGAGACCCGAGGGATACTGAAGCTTTCTTT. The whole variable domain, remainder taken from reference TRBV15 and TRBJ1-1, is DAMVIQNPRYQVTQFGKPVTLSCSQTLNHNVMYWYQQKSSQAPKLLFHYYDKDFNNEADTPDNFQSRRPNTSFCFLDIRSPGLGDTAMYLCATSRDPRDTEAFFGQGTRLTVV.